This TCR beta chain was found in a study of T cell responses to AZD1222 COVID-19 vaccine. General study findings and limits: The donor group comprised mostly white British people and more females; the analysis possibly underestimated clonal diversity. Baseline serostatus was positive in only six AZD1222 recipients.

V gave up 3 bases and J gave up 7 bases, with 10 bases separating them. The CDR3 covers 13 residues. Assay used: immunoSEQ multiplex PCR; TCRdb lists only in-frame clones, some missing. The sample lists roughly 110,000 clones, about 86% seen once, with approximately 12% in the top ten. With regard to this clone: The antigen is not known.

V is TRBV12-3 or TRBV12-4 and J is TRBJ2-1; D is uncertain. The source material was peripheral blood, sampled on day 0 of AZD1222 vaccination. This receptor was taken from an adult in good health. CDR3 nucleotide sequence: TGTGCCAGCAGTTTGAGTGGGTGGAATGAGCAGTTCTTC. Protein: CASSLSGWNEQFF.